This TCR beta chain was observed in a study of long-term antiretroviral therapy in people with HIV. Sequencing relied on immunoSEQ assay v3.0, run at survey level. The repertoire was sequenced with immunoSEQ multiplex PCR; TCRdb's copy has only in-frame clones and lacks some. The repertoire holds around 43,000 clones, with about 95% as singletons. Each HIV-infected participant was given treatment in the United States. The CDR3 extends over 13 amino acids. In germline, CDR1 is SGHDN, CDR2 FVKESK. Trimming cost V 4 bases and J 10 bases; bases outside gene matches: 4. This receptor was identified in a man aged 30 to 45 with HIV. The sample in question was unsorted PBMCs, obtained 9.2 years after starting antiretroviral therapy. V and J are TRBV14 and TRBJ2-1; 10 bases map to TRBD2. The CDR3 reads CASSRLAGGEQFF. CDR3 sequence (DNA): TGTGCCAGCAGCCGACTAGCGGGCGGCGAGCAGTTCTTC.